The rows below give T cell receptor beta chains drawn from one sample of a study of beta chain features in type 1 diabetes. Method: immunoSEQ multiplex PCR; TCRdb's copy keeps in-frame clones and lacks some. The sample carries some 660,000 clones, about an eighth recorded once. Sequencing input: naive CD4+ T cells from blood. These receptors were obtained from a man aged 18 to 30 with type 1 diabetes. Both conserved end residues are part of each CDR3. The D gene is left open where the match is weak. Clone size is shown for a subset of rows, as once, few, many or a class of expanded clone.

abundance: -; j_gene: TRBJ2-7; d_gene: -; v_gene: TRBV25-1; CDR3aa: CASSEGGSATYEQYF; CDR3nt: TGTGCCAGCAGTGAGGGGGGCAGCGCTACCTACGAGCAGTACTTC
abundance: -; j_gene: TRBJ2-5; d_gene: TRBD2; v_gene: TRBV9; CDR3aa: CASSVVTSGGSDQETQYF; CDR3nt: TGTGCCAGCAGCGTAGTTACTAGCGGGGGGTCCGATCAAGAGACCCAGTACTTC
abundance: few; j_gene: TRBJ2-2; d_gene: -; v_gene: TRBV5-4; CDR3aa: CASSSQGNTGELFF; CDR3nt: TGTGCCAGCAGCAGTCAGGGGAACACCGGGGAGCTGTTTTTT
abundance: -; j_gene: TRBJ2-7; d_gene: TRBD1; v_gene: TRBV14; CDR3aa: CASSLWDRTSYEQYF; CDR3nt: TGTGCCAGCAGCCTATGGGACAGGACCTCCTACGAGCAGTACTTC
abundance: -; j_gene: TRBJ1-5; d_gene: -; v_gene: TRBV27; CDR3aa: CASSQRALQGDYSNQPQHF; CDR3nt: TGTGCCAGCAGCCAACGCGCGTTACAGGGCGATTATAGCAATCAGCCCCAGCATTTT
abundance: -; j_gene: TRBJ2-5; d_gene: -; v_gene: TRBV29-1; CDR3aa: CSVSDGQETQYF; CDR3nt: TGCAGCGTTTCAGACGGGCAAGAGACCCAGTACTTC
abundance: -; j_gene: TRBJ2-2; d_gene: -; v_gene: TRBV18; CDR3aa: CASSPPKLYDVDTGELFF; CDR3nt: TGTGCCAGCTCACCACCGAAACTATACGACGTCGACACCGGGGAGCTGTTTTTT
abundance: few; j_gene: TRBJ2-7; d_gene: -; v_gene: TRBV10-3; CDR3aa: CAIKGFYEQYF; CDR3nt: TGTGCCATCAAGGGTTTTTACGAGCAGTACTTC
abundance: few; j_gene: TRBJ1-6; d_gene: -; v_gene: TRBV30; CDR3aa: CAWSSGGNSPLHF; CDR3nt: TGTGCCTGGAGCTCGGGCGGGAATTCACCCCTCCACTTT
abundance: few; j_gene: TRBJ2-7; d_gene: -; v_gene: TRBV9; CDR3aa: CASSARPGGLEQYF; CDR3nt: TGTGCCAGCAGCGCTCGACCAGGAGGACTCGAGCAGTACTTC
abundance: -; j_gene: TRBJ2-5; d_gene: -; v_gene: TRBV18; CDR3aa: CASSQAVGSRTQYF; CDR3nt: TGTGCCAGCTCACAAGCTGTGGGGTCGCGGACCCAGTACTTC
abundance: -; j_gene: TRBJ1-5; d_gene: -; v_gene: TRBV7-9; CDR3aa: CASSRTQGSNQPQHF; CDR3nt: TGTGCCAGCAGCCGAACCCAGGGCAGCAATCAGCCCCAGCATTTT
abundance: -; j_gene: TRBJ1-1; d_gene: TRBD1; v_gene: TRBV9; CDR3aa: CASSVGQGNEAFF; CDR3nt: TGTGCCAGCAGCGTAGGACAGGGCAATGAAGCTTTCTTT
abundance: -; j_gene: TRBJ2-7; d_gene: -; v_gene: TRBV4-1; CDR3aa: CASSQVGQTYEQYF; CDR3nt: TGCGCCAGCAGCCAAGTAGGACAGACCTACGAGCAGTACTTC
abundance: -; j_gene: TRBJ2-5; d_gene: -; v_gene: TRBV14; CDR3aa: CASSQPPSAGKETQYF; CDR3nt: TGTGCCAGCAGCCAACCCCCCTCGGCAGGAAAGGAGACCCAGTACTTC
abundance: few; j_gene: TRBJ2-7; d_gene: -; v_gene: TRBV27; CDR3aa: CASSPISGESTYEQYF; CDR3nt: TGTGCCAGCAGTCCGATCTCGGGAGAGAGCACCTACGAGCAGTACTTC
abundance: -; j_gene: TRBJ2-7; d_gene: TRBD1; v_gene: TRBV5-1; CDR3aa: CASSSTPDRPTYEQYF; CDR3nt: TGCGCCAGCAGCTCCACCCCGGACAGGCCGACCTACGAGCAGTACTTC
abundance: -; j_gene: TRBJ2-7; d_gene: TRBD1; v_gene: TRBV29-1; CDR3aa: CSVTGQGAYEQYF; CDR3nt: TGCAGCGTGACGGGACAGGGGGCCTACGAGCAGTACTTC
abundance: -; j_gene: TRBJ2-3; d_gene: -; v_gene: TRBV29-1; CDR3aa: CSAARAPSTDTQYF; CDR3nt: TGCAGCGCCGCTAGGGCGCCCTCCACAGATACGCAGTATTTT
abundance: -; j_gene: TRBJ1-3; d_gene: -; v_gene: TRBV29-1; CDR3aa: CSVEPAHSGNTIYF; CDR3nt: TGCAGCGTTGAACCGGCCCACTCTGGAAACACCATATATTTT
abundance: few; j_gene: TRBJ1-5; d_gene: -; v_gene: TRBV7-2; CDR3aa: CASSLGARNSNQPQHF; CDR3nt: TGTGCCAGCAGCTTAGGGGCCAGAAATAGCAATCAGCCCCAGCATTTT
abundance: -; j_gene: TRBJ1-5; d_gene: -; v_gene: TRBV30; CDR3aa: CAWSAPSSDGPLRSQHF; CDR3nt: TGTGCCTGGAGTGCGCCTTCGTCGGACGGGCCCCTGAGGTCCCAGCATTTT
abundance: -; j_gene: TRBJ1-5; d_gene: -; v_gene: TRBV5-4; CDR3aa: CASSLDDQPQHF; CDR3nt: TGTGCCAGCAGCTTGGACGATCAGCCCCAGCATTTT
abundance: few; j_gene: TRBJ1-1; d_gene: -; v_gene: TRBV5-1; CDR3aa: CASSFPDPNTEAFF; CDR3nt: TGCGCCAGCAGCTTCCCCGACCCGAACACTGAAGCTTTCTTT
abundance: -; j_gene: TRBJ1-1; d_gene: -; v_gene: TRBV5-1; CDR3aa: CASSSTVNTEAFF; CDR3nt: TGCGCCAGCAGCTCGACAGTAAACACTGAAGCTTTCTTT
abundance: -; j_gene: TRBJ2-3; d_gene: -; v_gene: TRBV7-9; CDR3aa: CASSLAGASTDTQYF; CDR3nt: TGTGCCAGCAGCTTAGCTGGTGCTAGCACAGATACGCAGTATTTT
abundance: -; j_gene: TRBJ1-1; d_gene: TRBD1; v_gene: TRBV5-4; CDR3aa: CASSLAAGQGHTEAFF; CDR3nt: TGTGCCAGCAGCCTTGCGGCGGGACAGGGTCACACTGAAGCTTTCTTT
abundance: -; j_gene: TRBJ1-1; d_gene: -; v_gene: TRBV20-1; CDR3aa: CSAPWNTEAFF; CDR3nt: TGCAGTGCTCCATGGAACACTGAAGCTTTCTTT
abundance: -; j_gene: TRBJ2-7; d_gene: TRBD1; v_gene: TRBV10-3; CDR3aa: CAIRKDRVSYEQYF; CDR3nt: TGTGCCATCAGGAAGGACAGGGTCTCCTACGAGCAGTACTTC
abundance: -; j_gene: TRBJ2-7; d_gene: -; v_gene: TRBV29-1; CDR3aa: CSVDVTGSYEQYF; CDR3nt: TGCAGCGTTGATGTGACAGGCTCCTACGAGCAGTACTTC
abundance: few; j_gene: TRBJ1-1; d_gene: -; v_gene: TRBV19; CDR3aa: CASSTQVVRDTEAFF; CDR3nt: TGTGCCAGTAGTACCCAGGTGGTAAGGGACACTGAAGCTTTCTTT
abundance: -; j_gene: TRBJ2-2; d_gene: TRBD2; v_gene: TRBV30; CDR3aa: CAWRISGTSGTGELFF; CDR3nt: TGTGCCTGGAGAATCTCCGGGACTAGCGGGACCGGGGAGCTGTTTTTT
abundance: few; j_gene: TRBJ2-7; d_gene: -; v_gene: TRBV28; CDR3aa: CASSSPRAGSYEQYF; CDR3nt: TGTGCCAGCAGTTCCCCGCGGGCGGGATCCTACGAGCAGTACTTC
abundance: few; j_gene: TRBJ2-7; d_gene: TRBD1; v_gene: TRBV27; CDR3aa: CASSPDRDRYEQYF; CDR3nt: TGTGCCAGCAGCCCAGACAGGGATAGGTACGAGCAGTACTTC
abundance: -; j_gene: TRBJ2-1; d_gene: -; v_gene: TRBV7-3; CDR3aa: CASSQRSSWDEQFF; CDR3nt: TGTGCCAGCAGCCAGCGGTCCTCTTGGGATGAGCAGTTCTTC
abundance: -; j_gene: TRBJ2-7; d_gene: -; v_gene: TRBV11-2; CDR3aa: CASSSRGYAGPSYEQYF; CDR3nt: TGTGCCAGCAGTTCCCGTGGGTACGCGGGGCCTTCCTACGAGCAGTACTTC
abundance: -; j_gene: TRBJ2-2; d_gene: TRBD2; v_gene: TRBV7-3; CDR3aa: CASSPAGENTGELFF; CDR3nt: TGTGCCAGCAGCCCAGCGGGGGAAAACACCGGGGAGCTGTTTTTT
abundance: few; j_gene: TRBJ2-6; d_gene: -; v_gene: TRBV2; CDR3aa: CASSEPDPGANVLTF; CDR3nt: TGTGCCAGCAGTGAGCCCGATCCTGGGGCCAACGTCCTGACTTTC
abundance: -; j_gene: TRBJ1-2; d_gene: -; v_gene: TRBV18; CDR3aa: CASSITQGGYGYTF; CDR3nt: TGTGCCAGCTCAATTACACAGGGAGGCTATGGCTACACCTTC
abundance: -; j_gene: TRBJ1-6; d_gene: TRBD1; v_gene: TRBV30; CDR3aa: CAWSPRTGPSYNSPLHF; CDR3nt: TGTGCCTGGAGTCCCCGGACAGGACCCTCCTATAATTCACCCCTCCACTTT
abundance: few; j_gene: TRBJ2-2; d_gene: -; v_gene: TRBV5-6; CDR3aa: CASSLGQGQTGELFF; CDR3nt: TGTGCCAGCAGCTTGGGTCAGGGTCAGACCGGGGAGCTGTTTTTT
abundance: -; j_gene: TRBJ2-3; d_gene: TRBD2; v_gene: TRBV30; CDR3aa: CAWTELAAATDTQYF; CDR3nt: TGTGCCTGGACTGAACTAGCGGCAGCCACAGATACGCAGTATTTT
abundance: few; j_gene: TRBJ1-2; d_gene: -; v_gene: TRBV30; CDR3aa: CAWSAGIYGYTF; CDR3nt: TGTGCCTGGAGCGCAGGGATCTATGGCTACACCTTC
abundance: few; j_gene: TRBJ2-1; d_gene: TRBD2; v_gene: TRBV13; CDR3aa: CASSLGFTSGNNEQFF; CDR3nt: TGTGCCAGCAGCTTAGGGTTTACTAGCGGAAACAATGAGCAGTTCTTC
abundance: -; j_gene: TRBJ2-5; d_gene: -; v_gene: TRBV19; CDR3aa: CASTGTSLGAQYF; CDR3nt: TGTGCCAGTACTGGAACCTCCCTCGGGGCCCAGTACTTC
abundance: -; j_gene: TRBJ1-4; d_gene: TRBD1; v_gene: TRBV7-9; CDR3aa: CASSLVGQGAEKLFF; CDR3nt: TGTGCCAGCAGCTTAGTCGGACAGGGAGCCGAAAAACTGTTTTTT
abundance: few; j_gene: TRBJ2-1; d_gene: -; v_gene: TRBV14; CDR3aa: CASSQDPLYNEQFF; CDR3nt: TGTGCCAGCAGCCAAGATCCCTTATACAATGAGCAGTTCTTC
abundance: -; j_gene: TRBJ1-5; d_gene: -; v_gene: TRBV2; CDR3aa: CASSARQAAGPQHF; CDR3nt: TGTGCCAGCAGTGCCCGACAGGCCGCGGGGCCCCAGCATTTT
abundance: few; j_gene: TRBJ1-4; d_gene: TRBD1; v_gene: TRBV30; CDR3aa: CASRDRTGSPAIGRKLFF; CDR3nt: TGTGCCTCCAGGGATCGGACAGGGTCCCCCGCGATTGGTCGAAAACTGTTTTTT
abundance: -; j_gene: TRBJ2-3; d_gene: -; v_gene: TRBV11-3; CDR3aa: CASTLFTDTQYF; CDR3nt: TGTGCCAGCACTCTGTTCACAGATACGCAGTATTTT
abundance: few; j_gene: TRBJ2-1; d_gene: -; v_gene: TRBV7-9; CDR3aa: CASSLSYRGEQFF; CDR3nt: TGTGCCAGCAGCTTATCATATAGAGGTGAGCAGTTCTTC
abundance: few; j_gene: TRBJ1-1; d_gene: TRBD1; v_gene: TRBV30; CDR3aa: CAWSRTGNTEAFF; CDR3nt: TGTGCCTGGAGCCGGACAGGGAATACTGAAGCTTTCTTT
abundance: few; j_gene: TRBJ2-1; d_gene: -; v_gene: TRBV30; CDR3aa: CAWSVQDYNEQFF; CDR3nt: TGTGCCTGGAGTGTTCAGGACTACAATGAGCAGTTCTTC
abundance: few; j_gene: TRBJ1-6; d_gene: -; v_gene: TRBV28; CDR3aa: CASSFGTPGHNSPLHF; CDR3nt: TGTGCCAGCAGTTTCGGTACTCCGGGGCATAATTCACCCCTCCACTTT
abundance: -; j_gene: TRBJ1-3; d_gene: -; v_gene: TRBV29-1; CDR3aa: CSVLGSGNTIYF; CDR3nt: TGCAGCGTTCTAGGGTCTGGAAACACCATATATTTT
abundance: few; j_gene: TRBJ2-1; d_gene: -; v_gene: TRBV7-2; CDR3aa: CASSLDRDNEQFF; CDR3nt: TGTGCCAGCAGCTTAGACAGGGACAATGAGCAGTTCTTC
abundance: few; j_gene: TRBJ1-2; d_gene: TRBD1; v_gene: TRBV9; CDR3aa: CASSVATGDAGYTF; CDR3nt: TGTGCCAGCAGCGTAGCTACAGGGGACGCCGGCTACACCTTC
abundance: -; j_gene: TRBJ1-2; d_gene: TRBD1; v_gene: TRBV7-9; CDR3aa: CASSAVRGQLKAVGYTF; CDR3nt: TGTGCCAGCAGCGCGGTGAGGGGGCAGCTGAAGGCGGTTGGCTACACCTTC
abundance: few; j_gene: TRBJ2-1; d_gene: TRBD2; v_gene: TRBV5-1; CDR3aa: CASSPLAGSYNEQFF; CDR3nt: TGCGCCAGCAGCCCACTAGCGGGGTCCTACAATGAGCAGTTCTTC
abundance: few; j_gene: TRBJ1-1; d_gene: -; v_gene: TRBV11-2; CDR3aa: CASSLGTEAFF; CDR3nt: TGTGCCAGCAGCTTGGGCACTGAAGCTTTCTTT